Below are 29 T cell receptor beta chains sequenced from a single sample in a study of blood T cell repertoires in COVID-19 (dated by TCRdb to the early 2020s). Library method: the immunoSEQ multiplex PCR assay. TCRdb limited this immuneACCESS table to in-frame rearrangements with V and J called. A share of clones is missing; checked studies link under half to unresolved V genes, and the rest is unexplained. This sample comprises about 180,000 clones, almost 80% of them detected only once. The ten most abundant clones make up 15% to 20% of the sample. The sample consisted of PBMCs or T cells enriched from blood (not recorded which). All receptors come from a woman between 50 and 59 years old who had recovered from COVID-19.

CDR3 DNA: TGTGCCAGCAGCCAAGTAGGGGGAACCTCTGGGGCCAACGTCCTGACTTTC. Protein product: CASSQVGGTSGANVLTF. The chain combines TRBV3-1 (or the pseudogene TRBV3-2) with TRBJ2-6; D possibly corresponds to TRBD1 (6 bases). V was clipped by 1 base and J by 0 bases, with 10 bases between them. The CDR3 contains 17 residues. Germline V gives CDR1 LGHDT, CDR2 YNNKEL (reference sequence).

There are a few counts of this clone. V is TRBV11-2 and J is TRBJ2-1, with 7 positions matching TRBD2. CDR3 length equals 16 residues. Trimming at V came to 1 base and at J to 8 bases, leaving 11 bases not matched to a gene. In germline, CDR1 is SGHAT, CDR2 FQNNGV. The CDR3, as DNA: TGTGCCAGCAGCTTAGTGGGCGGGAGTCCTGTGGATGAGCAGTTCTTC. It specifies CASSLVGGSPVDEQFF.

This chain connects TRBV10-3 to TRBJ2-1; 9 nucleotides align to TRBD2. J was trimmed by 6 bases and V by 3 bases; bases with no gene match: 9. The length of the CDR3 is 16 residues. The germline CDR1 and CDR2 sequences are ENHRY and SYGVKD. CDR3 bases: TGTGCCATCAGTGATTCGGGCGGGAGGGCCGGCAATGAGCAGTTCTTC. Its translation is CAISDSGGRAGNEQFF.

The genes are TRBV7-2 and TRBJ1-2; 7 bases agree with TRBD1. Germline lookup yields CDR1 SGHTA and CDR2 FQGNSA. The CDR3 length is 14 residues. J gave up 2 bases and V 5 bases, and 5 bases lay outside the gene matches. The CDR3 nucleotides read TGTGCCAGCAGCACAGGGGATCCCAACTATGGCTACACCTTC. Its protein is CASSTGDPNYGYTF.

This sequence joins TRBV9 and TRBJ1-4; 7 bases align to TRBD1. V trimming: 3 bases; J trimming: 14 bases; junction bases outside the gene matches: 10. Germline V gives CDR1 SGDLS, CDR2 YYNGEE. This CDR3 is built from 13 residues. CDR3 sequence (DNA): TGTGCCAGCAGCGCAGGGACAGCGTCACAGCTGTTTTTT. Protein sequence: CASSAGTASQLFF.

The CDR3 loop reads CSAGRYNEQFF. CDR3 DNA sequence: TGCAGCGCCGGTAGATACAATGAGCAGTTCTTC. This chain uses TRBV29-1 with TRBJ2-1, with D hard to call. Between the trimmed V and J ends, which lost 7 bases and 4 bases, there was a span of 8 bases. From germline, CDR1 is SQVTM and CDR2 ANQGSEA. This CDR3 has 11 residues.

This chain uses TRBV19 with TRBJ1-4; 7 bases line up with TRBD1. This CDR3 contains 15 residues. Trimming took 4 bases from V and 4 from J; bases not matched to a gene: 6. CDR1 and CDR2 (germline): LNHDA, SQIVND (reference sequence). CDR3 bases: TGTGCCAGTAGTAGGGGACAGCGACATAATGAAAAACTGTTTTTT. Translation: CASSRGQRHNEKLFF.

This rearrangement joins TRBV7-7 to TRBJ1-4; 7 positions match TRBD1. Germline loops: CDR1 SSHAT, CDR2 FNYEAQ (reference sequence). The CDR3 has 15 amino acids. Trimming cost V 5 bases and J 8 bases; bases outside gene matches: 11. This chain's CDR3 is CASSPRQGLEEKLFF. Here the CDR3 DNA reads TGTGCCAGCAGCCCCAGACAGGGATTGGAAGAAAAACTGTTTTTT.

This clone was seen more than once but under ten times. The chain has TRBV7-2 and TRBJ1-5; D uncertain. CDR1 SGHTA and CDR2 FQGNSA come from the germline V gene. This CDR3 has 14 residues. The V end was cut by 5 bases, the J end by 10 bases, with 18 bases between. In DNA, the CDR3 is TGTGCCAGCAGCCTCATGGGTGCCCCAGGCCCCCAGCATTTT. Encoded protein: CASSLMGAPGPQHF.

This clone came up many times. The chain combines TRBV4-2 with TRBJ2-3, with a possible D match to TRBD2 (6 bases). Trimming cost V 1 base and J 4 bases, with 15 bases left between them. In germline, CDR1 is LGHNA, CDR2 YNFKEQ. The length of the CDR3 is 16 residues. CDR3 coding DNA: TGTGCCAGCAGCCAAGGACAGACGGGAGCTTCAGATACGCAGTATTTT. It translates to CASSQGQTGASDTQYF.

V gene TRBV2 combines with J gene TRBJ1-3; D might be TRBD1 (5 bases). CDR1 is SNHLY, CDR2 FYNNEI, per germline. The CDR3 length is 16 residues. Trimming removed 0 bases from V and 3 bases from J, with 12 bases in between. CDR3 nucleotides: TGTGCCAGCAGTGAAGCCCCCAGGGACTATGGAAACACCATATATTTT. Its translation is CASSEAPRDYGNTIYF.

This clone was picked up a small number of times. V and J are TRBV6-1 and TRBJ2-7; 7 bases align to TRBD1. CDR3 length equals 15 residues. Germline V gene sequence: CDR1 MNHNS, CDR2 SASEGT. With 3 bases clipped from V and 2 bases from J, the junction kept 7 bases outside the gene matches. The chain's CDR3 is CASSDRQGDPYEQYF. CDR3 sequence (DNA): TGTGCCAGCAGTGACCGACAGGGTGACCCCTACGAGCAGTACTTC.

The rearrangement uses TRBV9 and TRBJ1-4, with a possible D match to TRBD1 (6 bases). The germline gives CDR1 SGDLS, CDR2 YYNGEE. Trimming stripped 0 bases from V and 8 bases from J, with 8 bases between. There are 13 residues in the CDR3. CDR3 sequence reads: CASSVEGEEKLFF. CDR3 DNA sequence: TGTGCCAGCAGCGTAGAGGGGGAGGAAAAACTGTTTTTT.

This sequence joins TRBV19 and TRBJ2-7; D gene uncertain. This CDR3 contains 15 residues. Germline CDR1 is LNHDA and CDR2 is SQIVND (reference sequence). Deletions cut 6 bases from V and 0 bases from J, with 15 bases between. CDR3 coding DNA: TGTGCCAGTAGCCTTACCTTGGTCAGCTCCTACGAGCAGTACTTC. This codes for CASSLTLVSSYEQYF. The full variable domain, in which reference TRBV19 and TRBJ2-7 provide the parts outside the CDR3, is DGGITQSPKYLFRKEGQNVTLSCEQNLNHDAMYWYRQDPGQGLRLIYYSQIVNDFQKGDIAEGYSVSREKKESFPLTVTSAQKNPTAFYLCASSLTLVSSYEQYFGPGTRLTVT.

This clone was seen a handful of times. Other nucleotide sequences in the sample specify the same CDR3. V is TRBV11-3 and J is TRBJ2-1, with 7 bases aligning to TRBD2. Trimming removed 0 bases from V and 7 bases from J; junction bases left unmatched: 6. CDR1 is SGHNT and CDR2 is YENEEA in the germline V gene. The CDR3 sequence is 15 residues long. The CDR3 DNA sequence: TGTGCCAGCAGCTTAGATAGGGCTAGCGGTAATGAGCAGTTCTTC. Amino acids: CASSLDRASGNEQFF. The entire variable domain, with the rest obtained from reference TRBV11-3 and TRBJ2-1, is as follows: EAGVVQSPRYKIIEKKQPVAFWCNPISGHNTLYWYLQNLGQGPELLIRYENEEAVDDSQLPKDRFSAERLKGVDSTLKIQPAELGDSAVYLCASSLDRASGNEQFFGPGTRLTVL.

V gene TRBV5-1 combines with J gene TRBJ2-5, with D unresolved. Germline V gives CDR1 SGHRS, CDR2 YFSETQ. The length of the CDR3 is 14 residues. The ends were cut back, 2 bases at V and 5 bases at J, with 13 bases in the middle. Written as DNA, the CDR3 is TGCGCCAGCAGCTTAACCGGGTACGGGGAGACCCAGTACTTC. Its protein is CASSLTGYGETQYF.

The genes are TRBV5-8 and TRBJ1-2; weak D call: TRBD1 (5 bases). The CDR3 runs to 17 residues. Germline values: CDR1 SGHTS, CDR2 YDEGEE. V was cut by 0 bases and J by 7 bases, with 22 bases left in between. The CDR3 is CASSLVARAKDGRGYTF. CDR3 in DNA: TGTGCCAGCAGCTTGGTTGCCAGGGCTAAAGACGGACGTGGCTACACCTTC. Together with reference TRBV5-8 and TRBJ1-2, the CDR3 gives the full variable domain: EAGVTQSPTHLIKTRGQQATLRCSPISGHTSVYWYQQALGLGLQFLLWYDEGEERNRGNFPPRFSGRQFPNYSSELNVNALELEDSALYLCASSLVARAKDGRGYTFGSGTRLTVV.

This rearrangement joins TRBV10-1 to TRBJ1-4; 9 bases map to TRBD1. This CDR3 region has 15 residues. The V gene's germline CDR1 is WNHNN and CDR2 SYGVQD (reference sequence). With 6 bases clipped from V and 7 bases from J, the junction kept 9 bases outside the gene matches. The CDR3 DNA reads TGCGCCAGCAGGAAGGCGGCGACAGGGGGTGAAAAACTGTTTTTT. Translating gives CASRKAATGGEKLFF.

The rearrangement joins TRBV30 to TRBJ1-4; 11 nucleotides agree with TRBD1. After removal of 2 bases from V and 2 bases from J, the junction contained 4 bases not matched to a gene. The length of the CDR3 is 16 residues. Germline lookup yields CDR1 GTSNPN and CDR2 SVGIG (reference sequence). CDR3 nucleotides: TGTGCCTGGAGTATGGGACAGGGGGTCACTAATGAAAAACTGTTTTTT. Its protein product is CAWSMGQGVTNEKLFF.

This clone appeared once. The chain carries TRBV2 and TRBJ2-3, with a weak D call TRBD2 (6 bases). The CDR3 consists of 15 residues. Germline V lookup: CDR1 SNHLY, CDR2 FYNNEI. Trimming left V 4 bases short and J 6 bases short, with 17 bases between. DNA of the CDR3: TGTGCCAGCAGTGGCGGGACGGACGATTTCGATACGCAGTATTTT. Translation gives CASSGGTDDFDTQYF.

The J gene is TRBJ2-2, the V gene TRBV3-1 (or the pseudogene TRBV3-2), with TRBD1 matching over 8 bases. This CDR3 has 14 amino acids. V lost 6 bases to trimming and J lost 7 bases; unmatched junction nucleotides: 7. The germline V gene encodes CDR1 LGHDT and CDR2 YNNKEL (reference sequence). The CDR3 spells CASRLGTGFGELFF. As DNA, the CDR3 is TGTGCCAGCAGACTAGGGACAGGCTTCGGGGAGCTGTTTTTT.

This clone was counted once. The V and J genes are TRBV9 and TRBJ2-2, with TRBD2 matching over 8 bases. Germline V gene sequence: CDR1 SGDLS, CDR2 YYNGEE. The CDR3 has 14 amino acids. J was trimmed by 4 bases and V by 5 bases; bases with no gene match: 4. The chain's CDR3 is CASSAGGLTGELFF. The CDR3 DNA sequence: TGTGCCAGCAGTGCGGGGGGACTCACCGGGGAGCTGTTTTTT.

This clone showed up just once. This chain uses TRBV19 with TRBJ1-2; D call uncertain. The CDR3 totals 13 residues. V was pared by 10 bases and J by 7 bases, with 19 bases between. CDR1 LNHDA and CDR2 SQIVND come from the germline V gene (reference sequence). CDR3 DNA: TGTGCCACCAGATCCGGGGAAAGGGTTGGCTACACCTTC. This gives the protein CATRSGERVGYTF. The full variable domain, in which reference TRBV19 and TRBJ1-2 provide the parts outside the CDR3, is DGGITQSPKYLFRKEGQNVTLSCEQNLNHDAMYWYRQDPGQGLRLIYYSQIVNDFQKGDIAEGYSVSREKKESFPLTVTSAQKNPTAFYLCATRSGERVGYTFGSGTRLTVV.

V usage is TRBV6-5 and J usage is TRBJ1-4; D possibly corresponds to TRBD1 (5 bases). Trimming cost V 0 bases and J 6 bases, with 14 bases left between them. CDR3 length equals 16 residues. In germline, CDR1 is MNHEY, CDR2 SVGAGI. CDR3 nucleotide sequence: TGTGCCAGCAGTTACTCCCGGGGGGTGGGTGATGAAAAACTGTTTTTT. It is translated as CASSYSRGVGDEKLFF.

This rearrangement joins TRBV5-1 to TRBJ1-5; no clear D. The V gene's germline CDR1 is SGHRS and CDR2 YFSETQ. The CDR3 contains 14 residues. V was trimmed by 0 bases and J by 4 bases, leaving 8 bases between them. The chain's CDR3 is CASSLDSGNQPQHF. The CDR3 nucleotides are TGCGCCAGCAGCTTGGACAGCGGAAATCAGCCCCAGCATTTT.

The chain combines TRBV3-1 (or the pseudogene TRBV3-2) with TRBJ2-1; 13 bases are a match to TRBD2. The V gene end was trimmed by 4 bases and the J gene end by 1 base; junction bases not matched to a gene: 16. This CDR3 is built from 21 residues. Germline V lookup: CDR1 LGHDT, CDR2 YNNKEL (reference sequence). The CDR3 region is CASSPFLPGLAGSPSYNEQFF. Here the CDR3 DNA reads TGTGCCAGCAGCCCTTTCCTCCCGGGACTAGCGGGGAGTCCATCCTACAATGAGCAGTTCTTC.

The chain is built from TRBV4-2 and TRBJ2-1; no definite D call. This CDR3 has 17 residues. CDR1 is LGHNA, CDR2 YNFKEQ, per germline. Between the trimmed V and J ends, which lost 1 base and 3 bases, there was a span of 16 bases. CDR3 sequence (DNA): TGTGCCAGCAGCCAAGCCCGAGCGTCAAGCTACTACAATGAGCAGTTCTTC. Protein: CASSQARASSYYNEQFF.

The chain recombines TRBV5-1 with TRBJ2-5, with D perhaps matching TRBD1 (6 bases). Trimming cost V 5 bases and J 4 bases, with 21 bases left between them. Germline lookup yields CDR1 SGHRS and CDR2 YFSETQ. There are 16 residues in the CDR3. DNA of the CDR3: TGCGCCAGCAGTCGACTTCCTACAGGGAAAAGAGAGACCCAGTACTTC. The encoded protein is CASSRLPTGKRETQYF.

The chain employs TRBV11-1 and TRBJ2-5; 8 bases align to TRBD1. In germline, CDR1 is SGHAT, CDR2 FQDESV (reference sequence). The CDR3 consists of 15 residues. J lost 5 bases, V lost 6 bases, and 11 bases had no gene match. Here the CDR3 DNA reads TGTGCCAGCAGTCCTAGGACAGGGCGACGGGAGACCCAGTACTTC. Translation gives CASSPRTGRRETQYF.